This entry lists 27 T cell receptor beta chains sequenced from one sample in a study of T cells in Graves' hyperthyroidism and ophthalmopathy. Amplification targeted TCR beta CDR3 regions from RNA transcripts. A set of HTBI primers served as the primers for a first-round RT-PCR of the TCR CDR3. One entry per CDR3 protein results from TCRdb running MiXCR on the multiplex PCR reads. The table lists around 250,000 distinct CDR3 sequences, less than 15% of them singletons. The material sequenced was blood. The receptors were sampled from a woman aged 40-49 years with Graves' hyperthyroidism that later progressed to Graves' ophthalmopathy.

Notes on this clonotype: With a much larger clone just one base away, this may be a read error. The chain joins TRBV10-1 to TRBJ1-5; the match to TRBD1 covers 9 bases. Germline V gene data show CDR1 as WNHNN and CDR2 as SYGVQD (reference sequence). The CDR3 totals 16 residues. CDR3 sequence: CASRDRETYSNEPQHF. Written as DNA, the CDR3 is TGCGCCAGCCGGGACAGGGAGACCTATAGCAATGAGCCCCAGCATTTT.

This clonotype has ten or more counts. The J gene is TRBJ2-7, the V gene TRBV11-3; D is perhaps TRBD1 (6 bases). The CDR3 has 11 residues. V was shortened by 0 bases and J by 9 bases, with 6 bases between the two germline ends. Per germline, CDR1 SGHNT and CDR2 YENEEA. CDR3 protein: CASSLETGQYF. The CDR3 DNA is TGTGCCAGCAGCTTAGAGACAGGGCAGTACTTC.

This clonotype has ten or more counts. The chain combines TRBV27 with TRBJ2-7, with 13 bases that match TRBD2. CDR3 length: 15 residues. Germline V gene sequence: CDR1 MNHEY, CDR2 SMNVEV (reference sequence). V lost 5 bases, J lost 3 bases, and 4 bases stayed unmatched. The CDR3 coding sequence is TGTGCCAGCAGTATCGGGACTAGCGGGAACTACGAGCAGTACTTC. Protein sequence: CASSIGTSGNYEQYF.

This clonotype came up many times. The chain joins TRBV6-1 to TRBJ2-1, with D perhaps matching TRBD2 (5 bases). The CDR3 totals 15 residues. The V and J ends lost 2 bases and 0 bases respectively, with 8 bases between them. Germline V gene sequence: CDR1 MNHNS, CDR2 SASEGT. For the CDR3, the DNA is TGTGCCAGCAGTGAACAGCGGATCTCCTACAATGAGCAGTTCTTC. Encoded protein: CASSEQRISYNEQFF.

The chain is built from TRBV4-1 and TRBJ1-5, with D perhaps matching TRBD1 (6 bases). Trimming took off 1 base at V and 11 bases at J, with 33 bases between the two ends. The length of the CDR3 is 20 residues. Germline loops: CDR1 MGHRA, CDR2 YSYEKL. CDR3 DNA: TGCGCCAGCAGCCAAGTGTCCCTTGGGCCTGGAGACAGGAGAGTGGTGTCCCAGCATTTT. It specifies CASSQVSLGPGDRRVVSQHF.

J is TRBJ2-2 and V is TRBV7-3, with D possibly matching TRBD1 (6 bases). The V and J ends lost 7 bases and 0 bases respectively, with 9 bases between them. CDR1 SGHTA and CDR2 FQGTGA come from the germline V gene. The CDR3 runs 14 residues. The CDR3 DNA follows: TGTGCCAGCACCCAGGGGTCGAACACCGGGGAGCTGTTTTTT. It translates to CASTQGSNTGELFF.

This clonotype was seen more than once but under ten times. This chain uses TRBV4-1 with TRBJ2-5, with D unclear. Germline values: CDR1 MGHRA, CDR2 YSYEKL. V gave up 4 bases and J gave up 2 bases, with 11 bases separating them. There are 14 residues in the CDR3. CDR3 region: CASSPLVAQETQYF. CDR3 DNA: TGCGCCAGCAGCCCTCTAGTAGCACAAGAGACCCAGTACTTC.

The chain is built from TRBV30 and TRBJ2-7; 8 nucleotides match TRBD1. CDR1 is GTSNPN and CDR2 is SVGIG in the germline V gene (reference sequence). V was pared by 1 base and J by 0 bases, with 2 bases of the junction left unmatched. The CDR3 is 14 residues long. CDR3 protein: CAWSGTGHSYEQYF. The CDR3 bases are TGTGCCTGGAGTGGGACAGGGCACTCCTACGAGCAGTACTTC.

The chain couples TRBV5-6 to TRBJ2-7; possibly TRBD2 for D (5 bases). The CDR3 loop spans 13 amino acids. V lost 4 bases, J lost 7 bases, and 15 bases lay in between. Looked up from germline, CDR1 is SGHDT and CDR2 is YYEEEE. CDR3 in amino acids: CASSPGSRGEQYF. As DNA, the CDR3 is TGTGCCAGCAGCCCGGGGTCCCGGGGAGAGCAGTACTTC.

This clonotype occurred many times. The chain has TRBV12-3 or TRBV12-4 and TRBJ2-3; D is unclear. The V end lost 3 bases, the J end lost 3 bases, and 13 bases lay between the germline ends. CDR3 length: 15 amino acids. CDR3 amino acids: CASSLVQKFTDTQYF. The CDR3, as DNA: TGTGCCAGCAGTTTGGTGCAGAAATTTACAGATACGCAGTATTTT.

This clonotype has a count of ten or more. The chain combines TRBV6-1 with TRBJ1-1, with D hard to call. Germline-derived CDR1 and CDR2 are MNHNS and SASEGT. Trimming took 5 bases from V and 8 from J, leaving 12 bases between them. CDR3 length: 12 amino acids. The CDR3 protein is CASSYRAAEAFF. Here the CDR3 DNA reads TGTGCCAGCAGTTATCGGGCGGCCGAAGCTTTCTTT.

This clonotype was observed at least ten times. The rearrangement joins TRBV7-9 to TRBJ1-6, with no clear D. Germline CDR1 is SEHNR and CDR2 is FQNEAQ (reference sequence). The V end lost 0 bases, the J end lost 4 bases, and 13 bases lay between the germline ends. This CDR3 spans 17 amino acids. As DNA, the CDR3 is TGTGCCAGCAGCTTAGCAGGGTTGCGGGGATATAATTCACCCCTCCACTTT. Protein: CASSLAGLRGYNSPLHF. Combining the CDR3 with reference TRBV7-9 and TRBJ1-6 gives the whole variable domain DTGVSQNPRHKITKRGQNVTFRCDPISEHNRLYWYRQTLGQGPEFLTYFQNEAQLEKSRLLSDRFSAERPKGSFSTLEIQRTEQGDSAMYLCASSLAGLRGYNSPLHFGNGTRLTVT.

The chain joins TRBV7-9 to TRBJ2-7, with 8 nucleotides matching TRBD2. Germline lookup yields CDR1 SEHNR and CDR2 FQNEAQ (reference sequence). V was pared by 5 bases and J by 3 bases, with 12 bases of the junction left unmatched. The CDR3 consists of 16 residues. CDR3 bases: TGTGCCAGCAGCCGGAGAGGGCTAGCGGGCCGCTACGAGCAGTACTTC. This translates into CASSRRGLAGRYEQYF.

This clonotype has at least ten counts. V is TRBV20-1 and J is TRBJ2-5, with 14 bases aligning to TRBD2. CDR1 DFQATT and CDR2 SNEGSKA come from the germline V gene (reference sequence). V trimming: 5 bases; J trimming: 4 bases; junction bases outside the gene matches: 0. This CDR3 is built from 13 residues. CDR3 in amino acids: CSAGLAGGETQYF. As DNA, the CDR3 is TGCAGTGCTGGACTAGCGGGAGGAGAGACCCAGTACTTC.

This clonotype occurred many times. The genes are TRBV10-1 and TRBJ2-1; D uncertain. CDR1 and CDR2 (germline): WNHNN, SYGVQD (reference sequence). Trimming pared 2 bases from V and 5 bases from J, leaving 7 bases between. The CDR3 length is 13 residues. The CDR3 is CASSEHGNNEQFF. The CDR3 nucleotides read TGCGCCAGCAGTGAGCACGGTAACAATGAGCAGTTCTTC.

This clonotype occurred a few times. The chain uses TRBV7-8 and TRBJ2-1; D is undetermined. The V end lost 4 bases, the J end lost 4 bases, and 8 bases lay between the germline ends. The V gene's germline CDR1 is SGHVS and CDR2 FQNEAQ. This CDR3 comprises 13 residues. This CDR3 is CASSSMPYNEQFF. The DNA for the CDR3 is TGTGCCAGCAGCTCGATGCCTTACAATGAGCAGTTCTTC.

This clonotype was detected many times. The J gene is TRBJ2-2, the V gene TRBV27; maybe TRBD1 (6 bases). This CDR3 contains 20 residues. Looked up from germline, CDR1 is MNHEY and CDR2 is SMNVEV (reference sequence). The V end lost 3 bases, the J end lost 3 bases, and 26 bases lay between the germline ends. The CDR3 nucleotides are TGTGCCAGCAGTTTCCGGGCAGGGGCCCCTTATTTTCCCTACACCGGGGAGCTGTTTTTT. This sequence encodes CASSFRAGAPYFPYTGELFF.

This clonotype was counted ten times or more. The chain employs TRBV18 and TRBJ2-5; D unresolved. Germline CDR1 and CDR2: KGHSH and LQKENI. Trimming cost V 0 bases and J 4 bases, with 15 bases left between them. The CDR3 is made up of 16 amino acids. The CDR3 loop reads CASSPPHRLVRETQYF. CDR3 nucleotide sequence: TGTGCCAGCTCACCACCTCATCGGCTTGTGCGAGAGACCCAGTACTTC. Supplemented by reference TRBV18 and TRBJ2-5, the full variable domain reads NAGVMQNPRHLVRRRGQEARLRCSPMKGHSHVYWYRQLPEEGLKFMVYLQKENIIDESGMPKERFSAEFPKEGPSILRIQQVVRGDSAAYFCASSPPHRLVRETQYFGPGTRLLVL.

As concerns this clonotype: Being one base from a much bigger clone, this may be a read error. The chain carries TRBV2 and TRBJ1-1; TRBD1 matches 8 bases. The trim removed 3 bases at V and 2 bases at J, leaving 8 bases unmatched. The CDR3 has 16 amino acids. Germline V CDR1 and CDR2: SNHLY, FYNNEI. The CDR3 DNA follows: TGTGCCAGCAGTGAGGGGTGCGGACAGGGAAACACTGAAGCTTTCTTT. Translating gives CASSEGCGQGNTEAFF.

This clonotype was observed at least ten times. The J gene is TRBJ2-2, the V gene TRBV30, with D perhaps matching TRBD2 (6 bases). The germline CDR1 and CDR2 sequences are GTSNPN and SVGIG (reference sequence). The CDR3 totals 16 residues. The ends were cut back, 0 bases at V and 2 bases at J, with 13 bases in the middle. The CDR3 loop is CAWSVLWAGNTGELFF. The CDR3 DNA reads TGTGCCTGGAGTGTCCTTTGGGCGGGAAACACCGGGGAGCTGTTTTTT.

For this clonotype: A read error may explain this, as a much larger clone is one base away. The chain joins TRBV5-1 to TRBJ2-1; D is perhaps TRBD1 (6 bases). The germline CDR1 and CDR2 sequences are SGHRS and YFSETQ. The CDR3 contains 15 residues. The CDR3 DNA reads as TGCGCCTCCAAAAGCCAGGGGAGCTCCTACAATGGGCAGTTCTTC. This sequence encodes CASKSQGSSYNGQFF.

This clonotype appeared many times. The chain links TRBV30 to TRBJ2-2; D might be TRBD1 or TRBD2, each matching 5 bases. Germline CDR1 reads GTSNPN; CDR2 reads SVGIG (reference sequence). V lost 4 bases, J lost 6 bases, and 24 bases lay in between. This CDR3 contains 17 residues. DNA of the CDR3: TGTGCCTGGATTGGACCCGATGGGGGAACCTACGCCGGGGAGCTGTTTTTT. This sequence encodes CAWIGPDGGTYAGELFF.

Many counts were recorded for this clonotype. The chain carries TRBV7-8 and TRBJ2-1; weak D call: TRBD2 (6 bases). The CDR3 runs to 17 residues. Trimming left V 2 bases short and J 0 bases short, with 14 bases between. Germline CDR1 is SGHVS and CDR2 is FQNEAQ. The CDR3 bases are TGTGCCAGCAGCTTAATCTGGCGGGGAGGCTCCTACAATGAGCAGTTCTTC. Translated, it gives CASSLIWRGGSYNEQFF. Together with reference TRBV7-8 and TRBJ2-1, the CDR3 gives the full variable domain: GAGVSQSPRYKVAKRGQDVALRCDPISGHVSLFWYQQALGQGPEFLTYFQNEAQLDKSGLPSDRFFAERPEGSVSTLKIQRTQQEDSAVYLCASSLIWRGGSYNEQFFGPGTRLTVL.

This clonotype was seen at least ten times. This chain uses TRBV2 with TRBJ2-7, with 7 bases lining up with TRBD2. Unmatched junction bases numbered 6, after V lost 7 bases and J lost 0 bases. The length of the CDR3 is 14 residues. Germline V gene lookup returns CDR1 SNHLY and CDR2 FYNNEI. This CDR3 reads CASIRRESSYEQYF. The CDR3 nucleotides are TGTGCCAGCATAAGGCGGGAGAGCTCCTACGAGCAGTACTTC.

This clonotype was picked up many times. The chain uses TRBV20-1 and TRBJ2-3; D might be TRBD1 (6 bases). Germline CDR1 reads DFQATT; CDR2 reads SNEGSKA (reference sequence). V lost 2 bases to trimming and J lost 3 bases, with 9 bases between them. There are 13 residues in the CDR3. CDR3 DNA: TGCAGTGCTAGAAAACAGGGAACAGATACGCAGTATTTT. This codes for CSARKQGTDTQYF.

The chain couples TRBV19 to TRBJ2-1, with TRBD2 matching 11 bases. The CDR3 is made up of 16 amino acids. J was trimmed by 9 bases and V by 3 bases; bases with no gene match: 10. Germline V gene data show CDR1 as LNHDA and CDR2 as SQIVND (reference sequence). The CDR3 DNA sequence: TGTGCCAGTAGTATGATGCGACTAGCGGGATGGAGTGAGCAGTTCTTC. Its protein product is CASSMMRLAGWSEQFF.

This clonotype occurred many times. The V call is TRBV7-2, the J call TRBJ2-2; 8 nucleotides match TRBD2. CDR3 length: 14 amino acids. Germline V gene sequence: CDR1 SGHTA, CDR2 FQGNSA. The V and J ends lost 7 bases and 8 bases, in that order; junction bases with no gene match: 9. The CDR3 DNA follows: TGTGCCAGCACCCCCGGGAGGGCAACTGGGGAGCTGTTTTTT. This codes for CASTPGRATGELFF.